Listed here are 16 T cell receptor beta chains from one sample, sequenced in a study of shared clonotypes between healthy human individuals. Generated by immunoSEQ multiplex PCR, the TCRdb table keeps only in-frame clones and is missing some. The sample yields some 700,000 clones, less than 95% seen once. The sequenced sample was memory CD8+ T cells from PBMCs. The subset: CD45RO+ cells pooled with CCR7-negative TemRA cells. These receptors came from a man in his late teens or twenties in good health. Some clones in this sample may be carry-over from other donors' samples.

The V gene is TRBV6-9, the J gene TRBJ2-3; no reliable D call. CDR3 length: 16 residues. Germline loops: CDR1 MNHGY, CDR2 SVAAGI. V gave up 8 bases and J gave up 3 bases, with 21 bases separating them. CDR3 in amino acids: CASWPSDRPLTDTQYF. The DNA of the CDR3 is TGTGCCAGCTGGCCGTCCGACCGCCCCTTAACAGATACGCAGTATTTT.

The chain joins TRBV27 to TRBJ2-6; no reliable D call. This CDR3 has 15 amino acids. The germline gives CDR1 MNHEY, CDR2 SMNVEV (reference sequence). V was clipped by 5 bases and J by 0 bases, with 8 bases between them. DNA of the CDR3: TGTGCCAGCAGTGCACTGATCTCTGGGGCCAACGTCCTGACTTTC. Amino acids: CASSALISGANVLTF.

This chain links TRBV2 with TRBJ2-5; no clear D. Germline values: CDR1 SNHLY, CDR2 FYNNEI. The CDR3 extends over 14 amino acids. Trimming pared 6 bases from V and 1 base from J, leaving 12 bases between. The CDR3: CASSLERAQETQYF. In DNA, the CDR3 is TGTGCCAGCAGCCTAGAACGGGCCCAAGAGACCCAGTACTTC.

In nucleotides, the CDR3 is TGTGCCAGCAGCCAAGATCTGAACTGGGGGGAGACCCAGTACTTC. Translated, it gives CASSQDLNWGETQYF. This chain uses TRBV14 with TRBJ2-5; D may be TRBD1 or TRBD2 (5 bases each). The V end lost 0 bases, the J end lost 5 bases, and 13 bases lay between the germline ends. CDR1 is SGHDN, CDR2 FVKESK, per germline. This CDR3 is built from 15 residues. The whole variable domain, remainder taken from reference TRBV14 and TRBJ2-5, is EAGVTQFPSHSVIEKGQTVTLRCDPISGHDNLYWYRRVMGKEIKFLLHFVKESKQDESGMPNNRFLAERTGGTYSTLKVQPAELEDSGVYFCASSQDLNWGETQYFGPGTRLLVL.

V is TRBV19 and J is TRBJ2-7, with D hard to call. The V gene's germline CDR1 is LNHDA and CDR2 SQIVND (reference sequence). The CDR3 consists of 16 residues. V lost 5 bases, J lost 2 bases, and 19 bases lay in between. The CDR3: CASSFRHRRRAYEQYF. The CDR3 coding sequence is TGTGCCAGTAGTTTCCGACACCGGCGGCGTGCCTACGAGCAGTACTTC.

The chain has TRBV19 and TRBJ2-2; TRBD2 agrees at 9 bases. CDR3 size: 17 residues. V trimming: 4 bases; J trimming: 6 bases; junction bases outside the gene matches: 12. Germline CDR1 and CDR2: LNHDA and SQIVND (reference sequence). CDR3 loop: CASSSWAGSGSAGELFF. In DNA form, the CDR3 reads TGTGCCAGTAGTAGCTGGGCTGGTAGCGGGAGCGCCGGGGAGCTGTTTTTT.

DNA of the CDR3: TGTGCCAGCAGCTTACTAGCGGGAGGCCAAGAGACCCAGTACTTC. Translated: CASSLLAGGQETQYF. This rearrangement joins TRBV7-2 to TRBJ2-5; 11 bases line up with TRBD2. CDR1 is SGHTA and CDR2 is FQGNSA in the germline V gene. The CDR3 length is 15 residues. J lost 1 base, V lost 2 bases, and 0 bases had no gene match.

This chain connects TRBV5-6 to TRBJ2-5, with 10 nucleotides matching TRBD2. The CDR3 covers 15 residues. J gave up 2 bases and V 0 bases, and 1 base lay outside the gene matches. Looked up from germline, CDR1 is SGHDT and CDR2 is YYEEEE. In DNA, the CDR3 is TGTGCCAGCAGCTTGGCTAGCGGGGGACAAGAGACCCAGTACTTC. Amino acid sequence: CASSLASGGQETQYF.

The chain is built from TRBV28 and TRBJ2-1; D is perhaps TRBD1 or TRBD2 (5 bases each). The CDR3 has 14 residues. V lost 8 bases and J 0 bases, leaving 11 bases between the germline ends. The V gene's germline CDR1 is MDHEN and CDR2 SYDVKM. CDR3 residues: CASQGGSSYNEQFF. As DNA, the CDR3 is TGTGCCAGCCAGGGTGGGAGCTCCTACAATGAGCAGTTCTTC.

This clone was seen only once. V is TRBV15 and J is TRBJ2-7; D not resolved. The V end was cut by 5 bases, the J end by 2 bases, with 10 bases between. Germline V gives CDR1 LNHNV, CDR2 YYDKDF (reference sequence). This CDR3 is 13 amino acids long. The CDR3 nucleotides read TGTGCCACCAGCGTCACTCCCGCCTACGAGCAGTACTTC. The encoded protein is CATSVTPAYEQYF. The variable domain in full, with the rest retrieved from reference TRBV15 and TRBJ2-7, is DAMVIQNPRYQVTQFGKPVTLSCSQTLNHNVMYWYQQKSSQAPKLLFHYYDKDFNNEADTPDNFQSRRPNTSFCFLDIRSPGLGDTAMYLCATSVTPAYEQYFGPGTRLTVT.

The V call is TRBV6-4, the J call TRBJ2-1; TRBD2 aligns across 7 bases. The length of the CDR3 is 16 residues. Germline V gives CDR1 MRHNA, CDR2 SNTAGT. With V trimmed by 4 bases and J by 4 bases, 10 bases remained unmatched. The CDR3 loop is CASSVTPAGVYNEQFF. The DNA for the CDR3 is TGTGCCAGCAGTGTGACCCCTGCGGGAGTGTACAATGAGCAGTTCTTC.

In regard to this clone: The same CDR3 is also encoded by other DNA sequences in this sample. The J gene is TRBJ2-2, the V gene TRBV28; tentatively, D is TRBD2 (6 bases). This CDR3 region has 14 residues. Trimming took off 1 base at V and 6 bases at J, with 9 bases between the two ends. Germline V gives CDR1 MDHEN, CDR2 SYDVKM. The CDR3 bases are TGTGCCAGCAGTTTATCGGGGGAAGCCGGGGAGCTGTTTTTT. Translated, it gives CASSLSGEAGELFF.

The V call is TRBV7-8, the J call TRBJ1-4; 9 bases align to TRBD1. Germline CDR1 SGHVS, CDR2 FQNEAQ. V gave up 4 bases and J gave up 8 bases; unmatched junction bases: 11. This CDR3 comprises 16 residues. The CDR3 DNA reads TGTGCCAGCAGCTACACCCCCGGGACAGGGAGCGAAAAACTGTTTTTT. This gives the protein CASSYTPGTGSEKLFF.

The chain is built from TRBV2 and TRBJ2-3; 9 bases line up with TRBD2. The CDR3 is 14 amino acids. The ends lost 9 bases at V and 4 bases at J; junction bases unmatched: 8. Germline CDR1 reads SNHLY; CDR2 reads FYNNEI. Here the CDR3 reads CASYLAGVPDTQYF. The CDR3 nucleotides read TGTGCCAGTTACTTAGCGGGAGTACCAGATACGCAGTATTTT. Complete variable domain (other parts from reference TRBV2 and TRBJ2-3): EPEVTQTPSHQVTQMGQEVILRCVPISNHLYFYWYRQILGQKVEFLVSFYNNEISEKSEIFDDQFSVERPDGSNFTLKIRSTKLEDSAMYFCASYLAGVPDTQYFGPGTRLTVL.

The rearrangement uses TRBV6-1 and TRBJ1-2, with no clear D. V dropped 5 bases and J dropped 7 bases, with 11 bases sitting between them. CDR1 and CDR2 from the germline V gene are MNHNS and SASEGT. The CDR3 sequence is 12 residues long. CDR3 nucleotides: TGTGCCAGCAGTCTCCGGACCTTTGGCTACACCTTC. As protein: CASSLRTFGYTF.

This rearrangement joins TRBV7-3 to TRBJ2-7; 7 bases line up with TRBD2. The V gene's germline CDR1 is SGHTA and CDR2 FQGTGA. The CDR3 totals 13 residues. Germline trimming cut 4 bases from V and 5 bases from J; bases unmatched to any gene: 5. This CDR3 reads CASSSFGGDEQYF. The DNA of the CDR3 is TGTGCCAGCAGCTCGTTTGGGGGGGACGAGCAGTACTTC.